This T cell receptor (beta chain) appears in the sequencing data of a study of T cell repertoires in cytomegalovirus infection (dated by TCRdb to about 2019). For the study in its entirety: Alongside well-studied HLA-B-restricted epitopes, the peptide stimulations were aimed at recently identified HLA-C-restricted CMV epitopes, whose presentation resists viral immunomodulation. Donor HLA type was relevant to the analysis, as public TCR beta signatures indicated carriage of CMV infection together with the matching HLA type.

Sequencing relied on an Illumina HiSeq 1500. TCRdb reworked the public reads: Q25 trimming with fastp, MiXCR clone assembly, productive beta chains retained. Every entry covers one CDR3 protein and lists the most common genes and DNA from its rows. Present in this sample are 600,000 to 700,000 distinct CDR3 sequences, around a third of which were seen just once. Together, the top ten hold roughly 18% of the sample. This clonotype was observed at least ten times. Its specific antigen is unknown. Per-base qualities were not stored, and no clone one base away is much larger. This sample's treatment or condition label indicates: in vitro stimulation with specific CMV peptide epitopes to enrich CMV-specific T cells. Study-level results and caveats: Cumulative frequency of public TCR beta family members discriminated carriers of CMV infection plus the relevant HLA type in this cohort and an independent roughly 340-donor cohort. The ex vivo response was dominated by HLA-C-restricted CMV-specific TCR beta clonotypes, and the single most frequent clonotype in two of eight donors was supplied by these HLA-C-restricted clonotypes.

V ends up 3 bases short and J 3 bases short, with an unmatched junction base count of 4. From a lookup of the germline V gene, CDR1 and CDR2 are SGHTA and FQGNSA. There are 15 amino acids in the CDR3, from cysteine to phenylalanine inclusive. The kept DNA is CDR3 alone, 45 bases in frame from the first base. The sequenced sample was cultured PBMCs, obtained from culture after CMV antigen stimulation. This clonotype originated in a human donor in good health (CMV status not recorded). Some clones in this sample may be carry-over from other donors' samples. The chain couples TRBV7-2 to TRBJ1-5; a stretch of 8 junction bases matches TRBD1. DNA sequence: TGTGCCAGCAGCTTCACAGGGGGTTCCAATCAGCCCCAGCATTTT. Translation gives CASSFTGGSNQPQHF.